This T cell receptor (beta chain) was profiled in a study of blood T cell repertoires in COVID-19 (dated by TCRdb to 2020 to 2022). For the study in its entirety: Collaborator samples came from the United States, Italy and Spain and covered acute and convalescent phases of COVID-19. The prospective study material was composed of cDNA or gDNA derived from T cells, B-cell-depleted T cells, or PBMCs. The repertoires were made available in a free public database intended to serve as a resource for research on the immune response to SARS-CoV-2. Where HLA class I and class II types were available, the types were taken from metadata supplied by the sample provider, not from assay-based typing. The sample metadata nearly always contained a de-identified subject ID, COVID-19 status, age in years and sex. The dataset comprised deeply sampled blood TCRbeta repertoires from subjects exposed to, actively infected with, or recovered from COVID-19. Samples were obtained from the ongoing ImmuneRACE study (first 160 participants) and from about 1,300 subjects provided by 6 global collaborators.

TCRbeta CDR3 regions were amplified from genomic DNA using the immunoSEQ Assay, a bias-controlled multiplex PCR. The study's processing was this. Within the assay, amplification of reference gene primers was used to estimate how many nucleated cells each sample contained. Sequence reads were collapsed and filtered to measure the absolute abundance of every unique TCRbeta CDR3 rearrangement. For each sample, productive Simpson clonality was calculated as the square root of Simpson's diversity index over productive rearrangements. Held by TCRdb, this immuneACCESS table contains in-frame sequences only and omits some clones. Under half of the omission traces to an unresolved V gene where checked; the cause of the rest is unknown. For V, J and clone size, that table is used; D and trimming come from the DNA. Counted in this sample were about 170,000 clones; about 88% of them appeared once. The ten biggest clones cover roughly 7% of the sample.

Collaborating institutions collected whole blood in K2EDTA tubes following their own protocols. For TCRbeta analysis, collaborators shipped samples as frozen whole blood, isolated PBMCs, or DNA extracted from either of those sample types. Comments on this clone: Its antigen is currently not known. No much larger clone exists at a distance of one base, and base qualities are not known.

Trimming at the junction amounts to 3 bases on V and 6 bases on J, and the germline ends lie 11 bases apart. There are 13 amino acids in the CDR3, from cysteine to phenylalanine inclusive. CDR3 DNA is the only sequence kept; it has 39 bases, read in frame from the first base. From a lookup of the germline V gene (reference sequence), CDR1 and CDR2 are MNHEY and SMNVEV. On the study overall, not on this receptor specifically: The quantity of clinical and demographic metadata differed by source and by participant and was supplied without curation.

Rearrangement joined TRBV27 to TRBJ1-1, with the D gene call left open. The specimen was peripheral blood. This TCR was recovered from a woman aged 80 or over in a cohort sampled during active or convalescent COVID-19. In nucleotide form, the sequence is TGTGCCAGCAGTTTCGGGGAGCCCCCTGAAGCTTTCTTT. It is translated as CASSFGEPPEAFF.